These 29 T cell receptor beta chains were all obtained from the same sample, sequenced in a study of regulatory T cells in long-lasting Graves disease. Building of the TCR beta libraries involved iRepertoire HTBI primers and Arm-PCR of CDR3 regions. TCRdb re-derived calls from the multiplex PCR reads in MiXCR, one entry per CDR3 protein. The sample holds roughly 430,000 distinct CDR3 sequences, 21% seen once. The sample's time point: persistent/refractory GD, antithyroid drugs over 5 years with positive TRAb. There was RNA extracted from PBMCs, and the TCR library was made from it. This material consisted of peripheral blood mononuclear cells (PBMCs), taken when the disease was refractory, from a patient treated with antithyroid drugs. The receptors stem from a female donor with Graves disease.

This clonotype was counted a few times. This chain uses TRBV19 with TRBJ2-4; D remains ambiguous. The CDR3 totals 14 residues. Germline V gives CDR1 LNHDA, CDR2 SQIVND (reference sequence). V was shortened by 7 bases and J by 3 bases, with 13 bases between the two germline ends. The CDR3 is CASTYTQGKNIQYF. CDR3 in DNA: TGTGCCAGTACTTACACCCAAGGCAAAAACATTCAGTACTTC.

This clonotype was seen many times. The chain couples TRBV28 to TRBJ2-4, with D possibly matching TRBD1 (7 bases). The germline V and J ends were trimmed by 8 bases and 3 bases, with 11 bases remaining between them. CDR1 is MDHEN and CDR2 is SYDVKM in the germline V gene. The CDR3 runs to 13 residues. The CDR3 loop is CASGQGGKNIQYF. In DNA form, the CDR3 reads TGTGCCAGCGGCCAGGGGGGCAAAAACATTCAGTACTTC. Based on the CDR3 plus reference TRBV28 and TRBJ2-4, the full variable domain is DVKVTQSSRYLVKRTGEKVFLECVQDMDHENMFWYRQDPGLGLRLIYFSYDVKMKEKGDIPEGYSVSREKKERFSLILESASTNQTSMYLCASGQGGKNIQYFGAGTRLSVL.

This clonotype was seen more than once but under ten times. This chain links TRBV6-1 with TRBJ2-7; 11 bases line up with TRBD2. J gave up 9 bases and V 6 bases, and 7 bases lay outside the gene matches. This CDR3 is built from 13 residues. From germline, CDR1 is MNHNS and CDR2 SASEGT. The CDR3 DNA follows: TGTGCCAGCAGGAGTAGCGGGAGGGCCGGGCAGTACTTC. Translated: CASRSSGRAGQYF.

This clonotype has more than one count but fewer than ten. This rearrangement joins TRBV5-6 to TRBJ1-2; D might be TRBD1 (6 bases). With 6 bases removed from V and 0 bases from J, the gap between germline ends came to 18 bases. The CDR3 is 16 amino acids. Germline V lookup: CDR1 SGHDT, CDR2 YYEEEE. Here the CDR3 DNA reads TGTGCCAGCAACTCGGGAACAGGGTCAACTAACTATGGCTACACCTTC. Its protein is CASNSGTGSTNYGYTF. The full variable domain, completed using reference TRBV5-6 and TRBJ1-2, is DAGVTQSPTHLIKTRGQQVTLRCSPKSGHDTVSWYQQALGQGPQFIFQYYEEEERQRGNFPDRFSGHQFPNYSSELNVNALLLGDSALYLCASNSGTGSTNYGYTFGSGTRLTVV.

The V call is TRBV7-9, the J call TRBJ1-1; D unresolved. CDR1 is SEHNR and CDR2 is FQNEAQ in the germline V gene (reference sequence). CDR3 size: 13 residues. Trimming cost V 6 bases and J 1 base, with 9 bases left between them. CDR3 sequence reads: CASSALQNTEAFF. CDR3 bases: TGTGCCAGCAGTGCTCTGCAGAACACTGAAGCTTTCTTT.

This clonotype was counted at least ten times. This chain links TRBV30 with TRBJ1-1; D not resolved. Germline V lookup: CDR1 GTSNPN, CDR2 SVGIG (reference sequence). V lost 0 bases and J lost 7, with 6 bases in between. The CDR3 consists of 11 residues. Written as DNA, the CDR3 is TGTGCCTGGAGTGTACAGCGTGAAGCTTTCTTT. It specifies CAWSVQREAFF.

This clonotype occurred many times. The chain couples TRBV7-3 to TRBJ1-1; 10 positions agree with TRBD1. Germline CDR1 reads SGHTA; CDR2 reads FQGTGA. With V trimmed by 5 bases and J by 4 bases, 7 bases remained unmatched. The CDR3 sequence is 15 residues long. The CDR3 protein is CASSQQGQGITEAFF. The CDR3 region has the DNA TGTGCCAGCAGCCAGCAGGGACAGGGGATCACTGAAGCTTTCTTT. Together with reference TRBV7-3 and TRBJ1-1, the CDR3 gives the full variable domain: GAGVSQTPSNKVTEKGKYVELRCDPISGHTALYWYRQSLGQGPEFLIYFQGTGAADDSGLPNDRFFAVRPEGSVSTLKIQRTERGDSAVYLCASSQQGQGITEAFFGQGTRLTVV.

The V gene is TRBV18, the J gene TRBJ1-1; TRBD1 aligns across 7 bases. With V trimmed by 5 bases and J by 1 base, 10 bases remained unmatched. Germline CDR1 reads KGHSH; CDR2 reads LQKENI. The CDR3 consists of 16 residues. The CDR3 sequence is CASSSGTAFTNTEAFF. The CDR3 DNA reads TGTGCCAGCTCATCCGGGACAGCCTTCACGAACACTGAAGCTTTCTTT.

This clonotype was counted a few times. V usage is TRBV2 and J usage is TRBJ1-4; no clear D. This CDR3 comprises 15 residues. The V end was cut by 7 bases, the J end by 4 bases, with 16 bases between. Germline V lookup: CDR1 SNHLY, CDR2 FYNNEI. CDR3 nucleotides: TGTGCCAGCAACCAGGAAGGCAGAAATAATGAAAAACTGTTTTTT. Amino acids: CASNQEGRNNEKLFF.

The table lists this clonotype with many counts. The chain joins TRBV6-5 to TRBJ1-2, with 9 bases lining up with TRBD1. Germline V gene data show CDR1 as MNHEY and CDR2 as SVGAGI. The CDR3 runs to 16 residues. Losses at the gene ends were 2 bases for V and 1 base for J; bases not matched to a gene: 5. The CDR3 DNA is TGTGCCAGCAGTTACCTAAGGACAGGGGATAACTATGGCTACACCTTC. This codes for CASSYLRTGDNYGYTF.

This clonotype has more than one count but fewer than ten. The rearrangement uses TRBV20-1 and TRBJ2-7, with no clear D. CDR1 is DFQATT, CDR2 SNEGSKA, per germline (reference sequence). The CDR3 runs 12 residues. V dropped 6 bases and J dropped 3 bases, with 12 bases sitting between them. CDR3 sequence: CSASYTGYEQYF. The CDR3 DNA reads TGCAGTGCCAGCTACACTGGCTACGAGCAGTACTTC.

This clonotype was seen a few times. CDR3 loop: CASSIDIGNEQYF. The CDR3 DNA is TGTGCCAGTAGTATAGATATCGGAAACGAGCAGTACTTC. The chain has TRBV19 and TRBJ2-7; D is unresolved. The length of the CDR3 is 13 residues. Germline V gene data show CDR1 as LNHDA and CDR2 as SQIVND (reference sequence). Trimming took 0 bases from V and 5 from J, leaving 8 bases between them.

This clonotype has just a few counts. The chain recombines TRBV4-1 with TRBJ2-5; D is possibly TRBD2 (5 bases). Germline CDR1 and CDR2: MGHRA and YSYEKL. The CDR3 has 14 amino acids. Trimming cost V 1 base and J 4 bases, with 10 bases left between them. As DNA, the CDR3 is TGCGCCAGCAGCCAAGTCGGACTCCCAGAGACCCAGTACTTC. Protein: CASSQVGLPETQYF.

This clonotype was found a few times. The chain is built from TRBV3-1 and TRBJ2-2; 13 bases line up with TRBD2. The CDR3 runs 17 residues. The V segment lost 3 bases and the J segment 7 bases; nucleotides outside the gene matches: 8. Germline V CDR1 and CDR2: LGHDT, YNNKEL (reference sequence). The CDR3 protein is CASSHGLAGDFSGELFF. CDR3 in DNA: TGTGCCAGCAGCCACGGACTAGCGGGAGATTTTAGCGGGGAGCTGTTTTTT.

This clonotype was counted a few times. The chain links TRBV4-1 to TRBJ2-5; 8 nucleotides align to TRBD1. Germline values: CDR1 MGHRA, CDR2 YSYEKL. The CDR3 consists of 14 residues. The trim removed 1 base at V and 4 bases at J, leaving 2 bases unmatched. CDR3 in amino acids: CASSQGTGRETQYF. CDR3 DNA: TGCGCCAGCAGCCAAGGGACAGGGCGAGAGACCCAGTACTTC.

This clonotype was detected only a few times. V gene TRBV10-3 combines with J gene TRBJ2-7, with 11 bases matching TRBD2. Per the germline V gene, CDR1 is ENHRY and CDR2 is SYGVKD. The CDR3 length is 15 residues. Germline trimming cut 4 bases from V and 5 bases from J; bases unmatched to any gene: 7. CDR3 in amino acids: CAISAGTSGPDEQYF. CDR3 nucleotide sequence: TGTGCCATCAGTGCCGGGACTAGCGGCCCCGACGAGCAGTACTTC.

The sample holds many counts of this clonotype. The chain carries TRBV27 and TRBJ2-7; TRBD1 might be the D (6 bases). Germline V gene data show CDR1 as MNHEY and CDR2 as SMNVEV (reference sequence). CDR3 size: 14 residues. V lost 4 bases and J lost 2, with 12 bases in between. The CDR3 loop reads CASSYSGTPYEQYF. CDR3 in DNA: TGTGCCAGCAGTTACTCCGGGACACCCTACGAGCAGTACTTC.

The genes are TRBV19 and TRBJ2-7, with a weak D call TRBD1 (6 bases). Trimming removed 7 bases at V and 0 bases at J, with 16 bases between. This CDR3 region has 15 residues. CDR1 and CDR2 from the germline V gene are LNHDA and SQIVND (reference sequence). The CDR3 protein is CASTKSTGSSYEQYF. CDR3 in DNA: TGTGCCAGTACCAAATCGACAGGTTCCTCCTACGAGCAGTACTTC.

This clonotype was detected many times. J is TRBJ2-5 and V is TRBV12-3 or TRBV12-4; 7 bases align to TRBD2. The CDR3 is 14 amino acids. V shed 0 bases and J 3 bases; nucleotides not matched to a gene: 1. The CDR3 sequence is CASSLAAGEETQYF. The DNA for the CDR3 is TGTGCCAGCAGTTTAGCCGCGGGAGAAGAGACCCAGTACTTC.

This clonotype has a count of ten or more. DNA of the CDR3: TGTGCCAGCAGCATCGGGACTAGCGGGGCGCACATGGGCATTCAGTACTTC. It is translated as CASSIGTSGAHMGIQYF. J is TRBJ2-4 and V is TRBV11-2; 13 nucleotides agree with TRBD2. CDR3 length equals 17 residues. The germline gives CDR1 SGHAT, CDR2 FQNNGV. J lost 9 bases, V lost 5 bases, and 13 bases had no gene match.

This clonotype occurred a few times. The chain is built from TRBV19 and TRBJ2-2, with TRBD1 matching 9 bases. CDR1 is LNHDA, CDR2 SQIVND, per germline (reference sequence). The CDR3 consists of 16 residues. V lost 6 bases to trimming and J lost 4 bases; unmatched junction nucleotides: 9. As DNA, the CDR3 is TGTGCCAGTAGACGGACAGGGGCCTTGGGCACCGGGGAGCTGTTTTTT. This codes for CASRRTGALGTGELFF. The complete variable domain, with remaining parts taken from reference TRBV19 and TRBJ2-2, reads DGGITQSPKYLFRKEGQNVTLSCEQNLNHDAMYWYRQDPGQGLRLIYYSQIVNDFQKGDIAEGYSVSREKKESFPLTVTSAQKNPTAFYLCASRRTGALGTGELFFGEGSRLTVL.

This clonotype has more than one count but fewer than ten. CDR3 protein: CAINTSDRTGDGYTF. The CDR3 DNA reads TGTGCCATCAACACCTCGGATCGGACAGGGGACGGCTACACCTTC. V is TRBV10-3 and J is TRBJ1-2, with 9 bases aligning to TRBD1. The CDR3 runs to 15 residues. Germline V gene data show CDR1 as ENHRY and CDR2 as SYGVKD. The J segment lost 8 bases and the V segment lost 7 bases, leaving 14 bases of the junction unmatched.

A word on this clonotype: A much larger clone is a single base away; this may be a read error. The chain couples TRBV7-8 to TRBJ1-4, with D possibly TRBD1 on 5 matching bases. Germline V gene lookup returns CDR1 SGHVS and CDR2 FQNEAQ. The CDR3 consists of 17 residues. The DNA for the CDR3 is TGTACCAGCAGCTTAAATTCCGGGGGACCAACTAATGAAAAACTGTTTTTT. Its protein product is CTSSLNSGGPTNEKLFF.

With regard to this clonotype: Being one base from a much bigger clone, this may be a read error. This sequence joins TRBV10-3 and TRBJ2-7, with TRBD2 matching over 7 bases. Trimming removed 7 bases from V and 1 base from J; junction bases left unmatched: 4. Germline V gene sequence: CDR1 ENHRY, CDR2 SYGVKD. The CDR3 has 13 residues. CDR3 DNA sequence: TGTGCCATCACCGGGCGGGAGTCCTACGAGCAGTACTTC. Translation: CAITGRESYEQYF.

This clonotype came up many times. The V gene is TRBV2, the J gene TRBJ2-3; D not certain. There are 13 residues in the CDR3. V was clipped by 3 bases and J by 5 bases, with 9 bases between them. Looked up from germline, CDR1 is SNHLY and CDR2 is FYNNEI. The CDR3 loop reads CASSEFAIDTQYF. The CDR3 DNA reads TGTGCCAGCAGTGAGTTTGCAATAGATACGCAGTATTTT.

This clonotype was recorded at least ten times. This sequence joins TRBV28 and TRBJ1-1; no clear D. Trimming removed 2 bases from V and 5 bases from J, with 6 bases in between. Germline CDR1 is MDHEN and CDR2 is SYDVKM. There are 12 residues in the CDR3. CDR3 sequence (DNA): TGTGCCAGCAGTTTAACGGTGACTGAAGCTTTCTTT. Residues: CASSLTVTEAFF.

This clonotype has a count of ten or more. The chain has TRBV3-1 and TRBJ2-7, with a tentative D call TRBD2 (5 bases). The CDR3 runs to 16 residues. Germline loops: CDR1 LGHDT, CDR2 YNNKEL (reference sequence). V lost 5 bases and J lost 0, with 17 bases in between. CDR3 in DNA: TGTGCCAGCAGCGTAAGCGGACTGGAAAGCTCCTACGAGCAGTACTTC. Translated: CASSVSGLESSYEQYF.

This clonotype was observed a few times. The chain combines TRBV29-1 with TRBJ2-1; D might be TRBD1 (6 bases). CDR3 length: 16 residues. The germline V and J ends were trimmed by 5 bases and 6 bases, with 23 bases remaining between them. Germline assignment: CDR1 SQVTM and CDR2 ANQGSEA. CDR3 nucleotide sequence: TGCAGCGTTCTTCCCTTGAGGCAGGGGCGCTTCAATGAGCAGTTCTTC. It is translated as CSVLPLRQGRFNEQFF.

There are a few counts of this clonotype. The genes are TRBV12-3 or TRBV12-4 and TRBJ2-3; possibly TRBD1 for D (5 bases). V was trimmed by 5 bases and J by 2 bases, leaving 17 bases between them. The CDR3 contains 16 residues. This chain's CDR3 is CASSKSYTDNTDTQYF. The DNA for the CDR3 is TGTGCCAGCAGTAAGTCCTACACGGACAACACAGATACGCAGTATTTT.